Below, 14 T cell receptor beta chains from the same sample are listed, as sequenced in a study of T cell responses to AZD1222 COVID-19 vaccine. Clones were sequenced by immunoSEQ multiplex PCR, and TCRdb holds only the in-frame ones, with some missing. The repertoire includes about 120,000 clones, approximately 93% of them detected once, and 2.5% to 3% sits in the top ten. The sample was peripheral blood, taken on day 0 of AZD1222 vaccination. These receptors all stem from an adult in good health.

The CDR3 sequence is CASSPQDTQYF. DNA for the CDR3: TGTGCCAGCTCACCACAAGATACGCAGTATTTT. V usage is TRBV18 and J usage is TRBJ2-3; D gene unclear. The CDR3 spans 11 residues. Trimming took off 1 base at V and 5 bases at J, with 1 base between the two ends. Looked up from germline, CDR1 is KGHSH and CDR2 is LQKENI.

The gene calls are TRBV7-9 and TRBJ1-4; 7 nucleotides match TRBD1. CDR3 length equals 15 residues. Germline loops: CDR1 SEHNR, CDR2 FQNEAQ (reference sequence). The trim removed 1 base at V and 5 bases at J, leaving 4 bases unmatched. CDR3 protein: CASSLEDRPNEKLFF. The CDR3 nucleotides are TGTGCCAGCAGCTTAGAGGACAGGCCAAATGAAAAACTGTTTTTT.

The chain uses TRBV28 and TRBJ1-5; maybe TRBD1 (6 bases). V dropped 8 bases and J dropped 1 base, with 18 bases sitting between them. This CDR3 has 16 residues. CDR1 and CDR2 (germline): MDHEN, SYDVKM. The CDR3 loop is CASSLGGAGSNQPQHF. The CDR3 DNA reads as TGTGCCAGCTCTCTGGGGGGGGCCGGGAGCAATCAGCCCCAGCATTTT.

The J gene is TRBJ1-6, the V gene TRBV5-1, with D tentatively TRBD1 (5 bases). Germline CDR1 and CDR2: SGHRS and YFSETQ. CDR3 length: 13 residues. V was shortened by 2 bases and J by 9 bases, with 9 bases between the two germline ends. The CDR3 loop is CASSFGDSSPLHF. The CDR3 nucleotides are TGCGCCAGCAGCTTCGGTGACAGTTCACCCCTCCACTTT.

The chain has TRBV4-1 and TRBJ2-3; 8 nucleotides agree with TRBD2. With V trimmed by 4 bases and J by 5 bases, 11 bases remained unmatched. The germline V gene encodes CDR1 MGHRA and CDR2 YSYEKL. CDR3 length: 16 amino acids. CDR3 coding DNA: TGCGCCAGCAGCCCCGCGATAGCGGGACTACGAGATACGCAGTATTTT. It yields the protein CASSPAIAGLRDTQYF.

This chain uses TRBV28 with TRBJ1-1, with D possibly being TRBD1 (5 bases). CDR3 length: 16 amino acids. V lost 6 bases and J lost 3, with 20 bases in between. Per germline, CDR1 MDHEN and CDR2 SYDVKM. DNA of the CDR3: TGTGCCAGCAGGAGGAGACAGCTGGGCGGGGACACTGAAGCTTTCTTT. Amino acid sequence: CASRRRQLGGDTEAFF.

J is TRBJ1-1 and V is TRBV5-1; 7 nucleotides match TRBD1. V lost 1 base, J lost 2 bases, and 2 bases stayed unmatched. Germline V lookup: CDR1 SGHRS, CDR2 YFSETQ. CDR3 length: 14 amino acids. In nucleotides, the CDR3 is TGCGCCAGCAGCTTGACAGGGGAAAACACTGAAGCTTTCTTT. Its protein product is CASSLTGENTEAFF.

The CDR3 DNA reads as TGTGCCAGCAGTTCGAGGACAGGCGCAACTAATGAAAAACTGTTTTTT. It codes for CASSSRTGATNEKLFF. This chain connects TRBV6-2 or TRBV6-3 to TRBJ1-4; TRBD1 aligns across 7 bases. CDR1 is MNHEY and CDR2 is SVGEGT in the germline V gene. V lost 4 bases and J lost 0; bases outside the gene matches: 5. The CDR3 spans 16 residues.

This chain connects TRBV6-5 to TRBJ2-7; no reliable D call. Germline CDR1 MNHEY, CDR2 SVGAGI. This CDR3 region has 11 residues. The V end was cut by 6 bases, the J end by 3 bases, with 6 bases between. CDR3 sequence: CASSLNYEQYF. CDR3 nucleotide sequence: TGTGCCAGCAGCCTCAACTACGAGCAGTACTTC.

The V call is TRBV27, the J call TRBJ1-2; D not certain. Germline values: CDR1 MNHEY, CDR2 SMNVEV (reference sequence). The V gene lost 2 bases and the J gene lost 5 bases, with 9 bases spanning the gap. This CDR3 region has 13 residues. CDR3 loop: CASSLRREYGYTF. The CDR3 DNA follows: TGTGCCAGCAGTTTAAGACGGGAATATGGCTACACCTTC.

Notes on this clone: This sample includes further DNA sequences coding for the same CDR3. The V gene is TRBV19, the J gene TRBJ1-5; a possible D gene is TRBD1 (5 bases). Germline lookup yields CDR1 LNHDA and CDR2 SQIVND (reference sequence). Between the trimmed V and J ends, which lost 4 bases and 4 bases, there was a span of 8 bases. The CDR3 is 13 residues long. CDR3 bases: TGTGCCAGTAGTAGGGACCGAAATCAGCCCCAGCATTTT. Amino acid sequence: CASSRDRNQPQHF.

The genes are TRBV27 and TRBJ2-3, with a weak D call TRBD1 (6 bases). Germline-derived CDR1 and CDR2 are MNHEY and SMNVEV (reference sequence). CDR3 size: 16 residues. The V and J ends lost 0 bases and 1 base respectively, with 11 bases between them. The CDR3 here is CASSLSPGAGTDTQYF. The CDR3 DNA reads TGTGCCAGCAGTTTATCGCCAGGGGCCGGCACAGATACGCAGTATTTT.

This chain uses TRBV6-1 with TRBJ1-1, with D possibly being TRBD1 (5 bases). Trimming removed 2 bases from V and 3 bases from J, with 7 bases in between. This CDR3 has 13 residues. The V gene's germline CDR1 is MNHNS and CDR2 SASEGT. For the CDR3, the DNA is TGTGCCAGCAGTGAACAGGGCTACACTGAAGCTTTCTTT. Its protein product is CASSEQGYTEAFF.

The rearrangement joins TRBV28 to TRBJ1-5, with D unclear. The CDR3 contains 15 residues. Trimming pared 6 bases from V and 3 bases from J, leaving 15 bases between. Germline CDR1 reads MDHEN; CDR2 reads SYDVKM. CDR3 in amino acids: CASSPPGGNNQPQHF. The CDR3 nucleotides are TGTGCCAGCAGCCCCCCGGGAGGGAACAATCAGCCCCAGCATTTT.